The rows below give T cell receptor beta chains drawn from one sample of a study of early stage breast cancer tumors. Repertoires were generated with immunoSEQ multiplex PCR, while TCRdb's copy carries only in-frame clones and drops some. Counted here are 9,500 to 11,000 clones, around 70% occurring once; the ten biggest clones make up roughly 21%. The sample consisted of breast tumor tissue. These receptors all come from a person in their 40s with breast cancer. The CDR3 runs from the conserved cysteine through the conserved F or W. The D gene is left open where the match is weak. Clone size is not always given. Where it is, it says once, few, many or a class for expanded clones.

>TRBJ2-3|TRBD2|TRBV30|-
CAWGGLAGGRDTQYF
TGTGCCTGGGGGGGACTAGCGGGAGGGAGAGATACGCAGTATTTT
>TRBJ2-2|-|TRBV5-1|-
CASNRDFLAPGELFF
TGCGCCAGCAACCGGGACTTCCTAGCCCCCGGGGAGCTGTTTTTT
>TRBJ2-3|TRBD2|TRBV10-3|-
CAITLGLDTDTQYF
TGTGCCATCACCCTGGGACTAGACACAGATACGCAGTATTTT
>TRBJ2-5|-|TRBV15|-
CATSRGGSRGGETQYF
TGTGCCACCAGCAGGGGGGGTAGCCGTGGAGGAGAGACCCAGTACTTC
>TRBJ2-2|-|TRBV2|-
CASTSANTGELFF
TGTGCCAGCACCAGCGCGAACACCGGGGAGCTGTTTTTT
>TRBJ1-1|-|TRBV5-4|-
CASRGGSLETEAFF
TGTGCCAGCAGGGGAGGGTCCTTGGAGACTGAAGCTTTCTTT
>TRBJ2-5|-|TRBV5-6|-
CASSLASGETQYF
TGTGCCAGCAGCTTGGCTTCTGGGGAGACCCAGTACTTC
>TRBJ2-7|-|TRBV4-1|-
CASSQESGYGMYEQYF
TGCGCCAGCAGCCAAGAATCGGGGTACGGGATGTACGAGCAGTACTTC
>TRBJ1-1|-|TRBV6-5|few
CASSYSIWGGTEAFF
TGTGCCAGCAGTTACTCGATCTGGGGGGGCACTGAAGCTTTCTTT
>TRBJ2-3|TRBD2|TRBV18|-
CASSPSGSSDTQYF
TGTGCCAGCTCACCCAGCGGGAGTTCAGATACGCAGTATTTT
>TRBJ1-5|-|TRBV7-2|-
CASSPSLGPNQPQHF
TGTGCCAGCAGCCCCTCGTTGGGGCCCAATCAGCCCCAGCATTTT
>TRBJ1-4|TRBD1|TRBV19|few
CASKPGQGANEKLFF
TGTGCCAGTAAACCGGGACAGGGGGCAAATGAAAAACTGTTTTTT
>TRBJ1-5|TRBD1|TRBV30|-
CAWRDRGSGLQHF
TGTGCCTGGAGGGACAGGGGCTCGGGACTCCAGCATTTT
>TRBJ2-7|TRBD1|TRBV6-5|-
CASSTTGGYEQYF
TGTGCCAGCAGCACGACAGGGGGCTACGAGCAGTACTTC